This T cell receptor (beta chain) was retrieved from a study of cytomegalovirus exposure and HLA in healthy donors. Study-wide results and caveats: The CMV antigen specificity of a few CMV-associated chains was confirmed through in vitro analysis. Most TCR sequences were rare, but some public TCRs occurred in many donors. The study reported that TCR beta sequences accurately predicted HLA-A and HLA-B alleles in most subjects.

The PCR made use of 60 Vbeta and 13 Jbeta primers. Sequencing used immunoSEQ multiplex PCR; TCRdb keeps in-frame clones, though not all of them. The sample carries 160,000 or so clones, 60% to 80% recorded once. The CDR3 has 15 amino acids. Germline V lookup: CDR1 LGHNA, CDR2 YNFKEQ. The V end was cut by 1 base, the J end by 0 bases, with 9 bases between. For this clone: As yet, its antigen is unknown.

Whereas donors were nominally healthy upon sampling, unrecorded immune exposures were probable. The receptor was derived from a woman aged 25 to 39 in good health and CMV-seronegative. The sample consisted of PBMCs. This sequence joins TRBV4-2 and TRBJ1-1; D might be TRBD1 (6 bases). CDR3 loop: CASSQGGQMNTEAFF. The CDR3 DNA reads as TGTGCCAGCAGCCAAGGGGGGCAGATGAACACTGAAGCTTTCTTT.